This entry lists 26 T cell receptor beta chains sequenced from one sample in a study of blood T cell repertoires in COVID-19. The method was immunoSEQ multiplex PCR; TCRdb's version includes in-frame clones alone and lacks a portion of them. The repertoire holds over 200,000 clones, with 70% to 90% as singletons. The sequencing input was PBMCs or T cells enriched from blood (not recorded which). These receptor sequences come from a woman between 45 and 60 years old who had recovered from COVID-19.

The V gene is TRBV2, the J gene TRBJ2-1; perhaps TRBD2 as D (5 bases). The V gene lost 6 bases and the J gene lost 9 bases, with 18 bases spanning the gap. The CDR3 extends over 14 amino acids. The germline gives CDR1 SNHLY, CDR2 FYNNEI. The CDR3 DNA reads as TGTGCCAGCAGGAGAGACGAAAGAGGGCGTGAGCAGTTCTTC. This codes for CASRRDERGREQFF.

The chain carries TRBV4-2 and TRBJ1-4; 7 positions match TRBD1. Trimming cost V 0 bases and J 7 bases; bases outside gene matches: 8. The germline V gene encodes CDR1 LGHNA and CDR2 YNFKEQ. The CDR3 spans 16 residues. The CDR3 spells CASSQEMDRRGEKLFF. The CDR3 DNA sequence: TGTGCCAGCAGCCAAGAAATGGACAGGCGTGGTGAAAAACTGTTTTTT.

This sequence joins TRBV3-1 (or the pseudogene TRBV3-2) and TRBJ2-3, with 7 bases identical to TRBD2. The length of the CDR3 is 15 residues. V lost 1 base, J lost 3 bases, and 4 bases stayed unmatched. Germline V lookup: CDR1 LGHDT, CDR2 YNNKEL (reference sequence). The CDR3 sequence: CASSQGNGRTDTQYF. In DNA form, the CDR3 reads TGTGCCAGCAGCCAAGGGAACGGGAGGACAGATACGCAGTATTTT.

The CDR3 here is CASSYIGPMIEKLFF. DNA of the CDR3: TGTGCCAGCAGTTACATTGGGCCTATGATTGAAAAACTGTTTTTT. The J gene is TRBJ1-4, the V gene TRBV6-2 or TRBV6-3, with unresolved D. Germline-derived CDR1 and CDR2 are MNHEY and SVGEGT. The V end was cut by 2 bases, the J end by 7 bases, with 14 bases between. The CDR3 sequence is 15 residues long.

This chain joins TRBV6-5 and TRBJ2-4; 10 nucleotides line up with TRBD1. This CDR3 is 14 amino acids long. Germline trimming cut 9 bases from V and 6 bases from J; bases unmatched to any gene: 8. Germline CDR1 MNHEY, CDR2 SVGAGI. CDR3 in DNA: TGTGCCAGTACCGGGACAGGGGATTCAAACATTCAGTACTTC. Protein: CASTGTGDSNIQYF.

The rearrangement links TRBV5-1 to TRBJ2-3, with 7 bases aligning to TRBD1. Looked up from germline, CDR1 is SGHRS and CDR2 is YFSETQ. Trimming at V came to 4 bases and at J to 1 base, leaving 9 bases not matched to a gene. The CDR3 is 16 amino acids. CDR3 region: CASSHPGTVGTDTQYF. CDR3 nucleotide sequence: TGCGCCAGCAGCCACCCCGGGACAGTGGGCACAGATACGCAGTATTTT.

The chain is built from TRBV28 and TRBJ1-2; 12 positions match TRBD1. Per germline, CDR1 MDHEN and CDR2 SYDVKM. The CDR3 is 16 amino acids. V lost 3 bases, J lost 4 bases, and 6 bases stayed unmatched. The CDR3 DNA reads TGTGCCAGCAGTTTGGGGGGACAGGGGGCATTCTATGGCTACACCTTC. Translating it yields CASSLGGQGAFYGYTF.

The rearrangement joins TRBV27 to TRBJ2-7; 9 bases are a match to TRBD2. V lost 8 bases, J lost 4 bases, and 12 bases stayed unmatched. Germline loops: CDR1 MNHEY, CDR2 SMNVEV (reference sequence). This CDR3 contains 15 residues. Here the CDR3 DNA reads TGTGCCAGCGGGGCTCATAGCGGGAGAGGTTACGAGCAGTACTTC. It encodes CASGAHSGRGYEQYF.

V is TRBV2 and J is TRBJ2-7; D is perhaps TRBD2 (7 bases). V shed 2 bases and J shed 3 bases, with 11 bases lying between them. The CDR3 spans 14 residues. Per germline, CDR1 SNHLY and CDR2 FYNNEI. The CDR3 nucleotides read TGTGCCAGCAGTGAAAGGGGAGGGGGCTACGAGCAGTACTTC. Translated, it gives CASSERGGGYEQYF.

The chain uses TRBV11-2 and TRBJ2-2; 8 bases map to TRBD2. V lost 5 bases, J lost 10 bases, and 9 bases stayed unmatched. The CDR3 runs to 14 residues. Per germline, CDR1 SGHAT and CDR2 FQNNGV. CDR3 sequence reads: CASSQGLGYEELFF. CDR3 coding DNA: TGTGCCAGCAGCCAGGGACTAGGATATGAGGAGCTGTTTTTT.

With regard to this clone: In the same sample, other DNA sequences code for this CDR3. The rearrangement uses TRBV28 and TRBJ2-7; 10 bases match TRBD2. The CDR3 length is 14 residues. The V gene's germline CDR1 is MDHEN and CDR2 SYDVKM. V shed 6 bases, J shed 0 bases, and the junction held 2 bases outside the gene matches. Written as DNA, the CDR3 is TGTGCCAGCAGCCTAGCGGGGGCCTCCTACGAGCAGTACTTC. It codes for CASSLAGASYEQYF. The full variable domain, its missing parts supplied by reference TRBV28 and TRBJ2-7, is DVKVTQSSRYLVKRTGEKVFLECVQDMDHENMFWYRQDPGLGLRLIYFSYDVKMKEKGDIPEGYSVSREKKERFSLILESASTNQTSMYLCASSLAGASYEQYFGPGTRLTVT.

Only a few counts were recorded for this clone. The CDR3 protein is CASSPLGELPYEQYF. The DNA for the CDR3 is TGTGCCAGCAGTCCTTTAGGGGAATTGCCCTACGAGCAGTACTTC. The J gene is TRBJ2-7, the V gene TRBV28, with a weak D call TRBD1 (5 bases). V was clipped by 5 bases and J by 2 bases, with 16 bases between them. The CDR3 has 15 amino acids. CDR1 and CDR2 (germline): MDHEN, SYDVKM.

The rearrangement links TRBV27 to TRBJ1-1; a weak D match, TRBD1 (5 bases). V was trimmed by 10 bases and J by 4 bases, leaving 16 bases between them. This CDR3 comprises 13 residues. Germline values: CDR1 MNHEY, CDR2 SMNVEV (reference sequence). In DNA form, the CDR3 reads TGTGCCACCCGGACGGGGGGATTCACTGAAGCTTTCTTT. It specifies CATRTGGFTEAFF.

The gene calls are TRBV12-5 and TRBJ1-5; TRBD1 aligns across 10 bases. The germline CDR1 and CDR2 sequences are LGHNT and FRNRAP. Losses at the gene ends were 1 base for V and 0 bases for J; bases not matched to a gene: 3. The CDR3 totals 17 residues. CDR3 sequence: CASGLAGTGVSNQPQHF. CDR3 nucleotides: TGTGCTAGTGGTTTGGCCGGGACAGGGGTTAGCAATCAGCCCCAGCATTTT.

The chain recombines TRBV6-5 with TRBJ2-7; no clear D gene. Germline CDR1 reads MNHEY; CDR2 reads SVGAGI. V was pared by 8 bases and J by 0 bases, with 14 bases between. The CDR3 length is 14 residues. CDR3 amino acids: CASLGTPSSYEQYF. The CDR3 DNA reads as TGTGCCAGCCTAGGAACACCGAGCTCCTACGAGCAGTACTTC.

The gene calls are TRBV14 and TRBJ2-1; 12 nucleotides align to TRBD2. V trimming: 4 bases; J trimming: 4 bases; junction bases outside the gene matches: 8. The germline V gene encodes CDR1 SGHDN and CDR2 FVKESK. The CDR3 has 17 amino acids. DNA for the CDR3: TGTGCCAGCAGCCCTCGACTAGCGGGAGTGTATTACAATGAGCAGTTCTTC. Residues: CASSPRLAGVYYNEQFF.

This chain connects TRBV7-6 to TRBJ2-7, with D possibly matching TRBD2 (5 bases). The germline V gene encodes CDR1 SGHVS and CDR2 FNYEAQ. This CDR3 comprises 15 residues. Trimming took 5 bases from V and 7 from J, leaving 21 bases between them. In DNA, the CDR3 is TGTGCCAGCAGCCTAAAAGCGGCGGACTGGAGGGAGCAGTACTTC. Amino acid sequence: CASSLKAADWREQYF.

The CDR3 protein is CASRRTSIYNEQFF. The CDR3, as DNA: TGTGCCAGCCGTAGGACTAGCATCTACAATGAGCAGTTCTTC. The V call is TRBV27, the J call TRBJ2-1; the match to TRBD2 covers 8 bases. V shed 8 bases, J shed 3 bases, and the junction held 6 bases outside the gene matches. CDR1 is MNHEY and CDR2 is SMNVEV in the germline V gene (reference sequence). The CDR3 spans 14 residues.

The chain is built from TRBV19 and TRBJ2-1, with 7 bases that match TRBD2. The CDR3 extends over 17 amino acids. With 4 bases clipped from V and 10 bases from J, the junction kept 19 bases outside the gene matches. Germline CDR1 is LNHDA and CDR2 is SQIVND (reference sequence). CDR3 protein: CASSTSISSGRREEQFF. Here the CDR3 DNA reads TGTGCCAGTAGTACCTCCATTTCTAGCGGCCGTCGGGAGGAGCAGTTCTTC.

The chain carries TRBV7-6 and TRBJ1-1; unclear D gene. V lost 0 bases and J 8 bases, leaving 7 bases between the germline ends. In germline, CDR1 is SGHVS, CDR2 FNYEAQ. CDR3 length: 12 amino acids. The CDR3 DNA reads TGTGCCAGCAGCTTAGCGGGGAGAGAAGCTTTCTTT. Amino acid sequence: CASSLAGREAFF.

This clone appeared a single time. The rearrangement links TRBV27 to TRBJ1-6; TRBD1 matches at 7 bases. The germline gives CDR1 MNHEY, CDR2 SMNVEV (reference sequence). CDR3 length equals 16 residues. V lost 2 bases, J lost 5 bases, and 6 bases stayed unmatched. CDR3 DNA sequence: TGTGCCAGCAGTTTAACCGGGACAGCTAATAATTCACCCCTCCACTTT. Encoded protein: CASSLTGTANNSPLHF.

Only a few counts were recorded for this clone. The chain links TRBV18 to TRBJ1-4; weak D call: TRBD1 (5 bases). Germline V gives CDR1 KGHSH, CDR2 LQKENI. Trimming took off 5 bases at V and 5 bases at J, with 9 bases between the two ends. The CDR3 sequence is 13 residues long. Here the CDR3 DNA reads TGTGCCAGCTCATTCTCAGGGAATGAAAAACTGTTTTTT. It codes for CASSFSGNEKLFF.

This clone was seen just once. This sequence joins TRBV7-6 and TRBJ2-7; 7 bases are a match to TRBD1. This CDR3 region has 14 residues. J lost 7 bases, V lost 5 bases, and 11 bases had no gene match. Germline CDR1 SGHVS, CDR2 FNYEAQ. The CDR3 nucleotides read TGTGCCAGCAGCCCCTGGACAGGTTCGGGGGAGCAGTACTTC. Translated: CASSPWTGSGEQYF.

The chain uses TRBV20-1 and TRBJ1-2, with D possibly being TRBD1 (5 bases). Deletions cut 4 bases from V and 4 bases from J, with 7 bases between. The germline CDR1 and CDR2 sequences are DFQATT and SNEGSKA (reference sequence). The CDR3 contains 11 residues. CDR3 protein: CSATGSYGYTF. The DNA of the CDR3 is TGCAGTGCTACAGGGTCCTATGGCTACACCTTC.

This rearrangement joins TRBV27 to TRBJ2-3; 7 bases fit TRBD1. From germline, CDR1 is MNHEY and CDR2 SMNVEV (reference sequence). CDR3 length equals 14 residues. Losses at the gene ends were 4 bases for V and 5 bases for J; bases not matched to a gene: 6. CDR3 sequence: CASSSTGTEDTQYF. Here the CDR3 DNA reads TGTGCCAGCAGTTCAACCGGGACAGAAGATACGCAGTATTTT.

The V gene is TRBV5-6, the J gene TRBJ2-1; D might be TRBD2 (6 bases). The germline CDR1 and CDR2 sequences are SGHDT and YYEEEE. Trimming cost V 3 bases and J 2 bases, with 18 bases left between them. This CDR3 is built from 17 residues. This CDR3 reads CASSWGIGGNPYNEQFF. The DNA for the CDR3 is TGTGCCAGCAGCTGGGGGATAGGAGGGAACCCCTACAATGAGCAGTTCTTC.